This T cell receptor beta chain is from a study of T cell repertoires in cytomegalovirus infection. For the study at large: Based on public TCR beta signatures, there were indications of CMV infection and of a matching HLA type. Study-wide points: Public TCR beta family frequency separated CMV-and-HLA carriers, including in an independent cohort.

Each CDR3 protein gets one entry after TCRdb re-called the reads with MiXCR. The profile shows 830,000 or so distinct CDR3 sequences, 30% to 35% of them singletons. This clonotype was detected a few times. The target antigen is unknown. The material was cultured CD8+ T cells from PBMCs, obtained from culture after CMV antigen stimulation. The TCR originated in a human donor in good health (CMV status not recorded). Some clones in this sample may be carry-over from other donors' samples.

The CDR3 DNA reads TGTGCCAGCAGTTACAGCAGGAGCGGGGAGCTGTTTTTT. Translated, it gives CASSYSRSGELFF. This sequence joins TRBV6-6 and TRBJ2-2, with D unresolved. CDR3 length: 13 residues. Germline V CDR1 and CDR2: MNHNY, SVGAGI (reference sequence). Trimming took 2 bases from V and 7 from J, leaving 8 bases between them.